This is a list of T cell receptor beta chains from one sample in a study of CD4+ T cells in melanoma. TCRdb keeps only in-frame clones here, not all; method: immunoSEQ multiplex PCR. In the table there are 9,500 to 10,000 clones, roughly two thirds of which are singletons. What was sequenced was cells from a culture (not recorded whether cultured in vitro). The receptors were gathered from a human donor with melanoma. Both conserved end residues are part of each CDR3. A D gene is named only where the DNA matches it firmly. Clone size is stated in some rows and not others, as once, few, many or a class when expanded.

>TRBV6-6|TRBD1|TRBJ1-2|-
CASSSGTGGTYGYTF
TGTGCCAGCAGTTCGGGGACAGGGGGCACGTATGGCTACACCTTC
>TRBV5-1|-|TRBJ1-3|few
CASSTGPEDTIYF
TGCGCCAGCAGTACGGGCCCAGAGGACACCATATATTTT
>TRBV10-2|-|TRBJ1-1|-
CASSENGGTEAFF
TGCGCCAGCAGTGAAAACGGGGGCACTGAAGCTTTCTTT
>TRBV6-1|-|TRBJ2-4|-
CASSTQGPGNIQYF
TGTGCCAGCAGTACCCAGGGACCAGGAAACATTCAGTACTTC
>TRBV5-1|-|TRBJ1-6|once
CASSLGVGAPPYNSPLHF
TGCGCCAGCAGCTTGGGCGTAGGGGCACCCCCCTATAATTCACCCCTCCACTTT
>TRBV5-1|-|TRBJ1-2|-
CASSSAGPLGYGYTF
TGCGCCAGCAGCTCTGCGGGGCCGCTAGGCTATGGCTACACCTTC
>TRBV5-1|TRBD1|TRBJ1-6|few
CASSFTGESYNSPLHF
TGCGCCAGCAGCTTTACAGGGGAGTCCTATAATTCACCCCTCCACTTT
>TRBV5-1|TRBD1|TRBJ1-6|-
CASSLAGTGYSPLHF
TGCGCCAGCAGCTTGGCCGGGACAGGCTATTCACCCCTCCACTTT
>TRBV13|TRBD2|TRBJ2-7|-
CASAPRLAGVPYEQYF
TGTGCCAGCGCACCGCGACTAGCGGGGGTACCGTACGAGCAGTACTTC
>TRBV6-1|-|TRBJ2-7|-
CASSSDSYEQYF
TGTGCCAGCAGCTCGGACAGCTACGAGCAGTACTTC
>TRBV30|-|TRBJ2-4|-
CAWSVADASLQYF
TGTGCCTGGAGTGTAGCGGACGCAAGCCTTCAGTACTTC
>TRBV18|-|TRBJ2-5|-
CASSRGAQETQYF
TGTGCCAGCTCACGGGGAGCCCAAGAGACCCAGTACTTC